This T cell receptor (beta chain) was identified during a study of blood T cell repertoires in COVID-19. Clones were sequenced by immunoSEQ multiplex PCR, and TCRdb holds only the in-frame ones, with some missing. Here the sample spans about 260,000 clones, about 88% being singletons. Germline lookup yields CDR1 KGHSH and CDR2 LQKENI. CDR3 size: 16 residues. Deletions cut 3 bases from V and 4 bases from J, with 18 bases between. This chain links TRBV18 with TRBJ1-2; D gene uncertain. The sequenced sample consisted of peripheral blood. The clonotype was recovered from a man aged 18-30 years with active or convalescent COVID-19. CDR3 loop: CASSPGQTPLAYGYTF. The CDR3 bases are TGTGCCAGCTCACCCGGCCAGACACCTCTAGCCTATGGCTACACCTTC.